The following is a T cell receptor (beta chain) sequence with its context. Its target is not known. This entry comes from a study of monozygotic twins with cystic fibrosis. The protocol was immunoSEQ multiplex PCR, while the TCRdb copy is restricted to in-frame clones and leaves out a portion. The sample has about 36,000 clones, about 90% seen once; the top ten hold 0.19%. Germline V gene data show CDR1 as PRHDT and CDR2 as FYEKMQ (reference sequence). V lost 5 bases to trimming and J lost 7 bases, with 9 bases between them. There are 12 residues in the CDR3. Findings and limits, study-wide: Monozygotic CF twins shared more identical nucleotide clonotypes than unrelated patients. Low clonality (median roughly 0.0087) suggested a mostly naive repertoire.

The specimen was blood. J is TRBJ2-1 and V is TRBV13; D possibly matches TRBD1 or TRBD2 (5 bases each). The receptor was derived from a boy younger than 10 with cystic fibrosis. This CDR3 is CASSRGENEQFF. CDR3 coding DNA: TGTGCCAGCAGCCGAGGGGAGAATGAGCAGTTCTTC.